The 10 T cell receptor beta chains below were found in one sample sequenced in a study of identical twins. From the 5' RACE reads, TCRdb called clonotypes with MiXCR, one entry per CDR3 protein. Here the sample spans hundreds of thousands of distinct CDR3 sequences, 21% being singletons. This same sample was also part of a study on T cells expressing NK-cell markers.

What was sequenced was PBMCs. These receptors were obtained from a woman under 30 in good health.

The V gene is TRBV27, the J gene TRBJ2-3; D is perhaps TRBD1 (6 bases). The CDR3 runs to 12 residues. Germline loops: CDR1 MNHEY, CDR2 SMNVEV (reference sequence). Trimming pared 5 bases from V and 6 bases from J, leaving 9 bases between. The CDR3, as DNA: TGTGCCAGCAGTCAGCAGGGGGATACGCAGTATTTT. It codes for CASSQQGDTQYF.

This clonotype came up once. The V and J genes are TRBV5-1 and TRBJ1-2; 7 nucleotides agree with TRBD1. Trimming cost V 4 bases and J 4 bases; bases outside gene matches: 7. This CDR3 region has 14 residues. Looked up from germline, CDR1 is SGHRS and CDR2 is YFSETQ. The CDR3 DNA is TGCGCCAGCAGCCTAATCGACAGGGCCTATGGCTACACCTTC. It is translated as CASSLIDRAYGYTF.

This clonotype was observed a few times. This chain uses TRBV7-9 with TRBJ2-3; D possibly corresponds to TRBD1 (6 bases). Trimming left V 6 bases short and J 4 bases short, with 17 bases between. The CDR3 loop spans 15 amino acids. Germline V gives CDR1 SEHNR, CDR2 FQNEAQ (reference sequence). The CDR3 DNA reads TGTGCCAGCAGATACCAGGGGCTATTCCCAGATACGCAGTATTTT. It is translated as CASRYQGLFPDTQYF.

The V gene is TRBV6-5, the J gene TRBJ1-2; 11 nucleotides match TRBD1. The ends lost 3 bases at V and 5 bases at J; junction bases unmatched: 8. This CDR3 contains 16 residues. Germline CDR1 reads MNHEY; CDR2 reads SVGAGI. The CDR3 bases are TGTGCCAGCAGTTATTTACCCGGGACAGGGGGTTATGGCTACACCTTC. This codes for CASSYLPGTGGYGYTF.

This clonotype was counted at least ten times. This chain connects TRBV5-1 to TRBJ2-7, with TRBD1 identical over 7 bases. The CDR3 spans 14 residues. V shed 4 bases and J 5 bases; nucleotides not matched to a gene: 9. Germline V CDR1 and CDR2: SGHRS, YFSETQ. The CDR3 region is CASSGSTGNHEQYF. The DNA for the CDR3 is TGCGCCAGCAGCGGGTCGACAGGGAACCACGAGCAGTACTTC. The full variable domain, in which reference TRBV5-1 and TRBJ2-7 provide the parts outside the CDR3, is KAGVTQTPRYLIKTRGQQVTLSCSPISGHRSVSWYQQTPGQGLQFLFEYFSETQRNKGNFPGRFSGRQFSNSRSEMNVSTLELGDSALYLCASSGSTGNHEQYFGPGTRLTVT.

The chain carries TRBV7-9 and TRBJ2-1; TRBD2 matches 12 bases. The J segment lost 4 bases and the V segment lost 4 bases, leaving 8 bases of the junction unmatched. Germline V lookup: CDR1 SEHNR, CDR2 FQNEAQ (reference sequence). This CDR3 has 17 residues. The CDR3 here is CASSYGTSGYLYNEQFF. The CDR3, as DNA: TGTGCCAGCAGCTACGGGACTAGCGGGTACCTTTACAATGAGCAGTTCTTC.

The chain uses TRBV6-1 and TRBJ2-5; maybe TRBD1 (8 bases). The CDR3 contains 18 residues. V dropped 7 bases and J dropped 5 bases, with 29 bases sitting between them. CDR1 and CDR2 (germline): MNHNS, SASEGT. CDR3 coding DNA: TGTGCCAGCACCTCCCCGACAGGGGAGGGTCATATGTGGGAGACCCAGTACTTC. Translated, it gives CASTSPTGEGHMWETQYF.

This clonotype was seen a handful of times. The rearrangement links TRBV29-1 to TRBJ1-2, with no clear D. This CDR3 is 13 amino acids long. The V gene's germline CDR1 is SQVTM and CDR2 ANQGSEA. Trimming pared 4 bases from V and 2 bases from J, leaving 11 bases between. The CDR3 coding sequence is TGCAGCGTTGTCCGCGACGGGAACTATGGCTACACCTTC. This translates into CSVVRDGNYGYTF.

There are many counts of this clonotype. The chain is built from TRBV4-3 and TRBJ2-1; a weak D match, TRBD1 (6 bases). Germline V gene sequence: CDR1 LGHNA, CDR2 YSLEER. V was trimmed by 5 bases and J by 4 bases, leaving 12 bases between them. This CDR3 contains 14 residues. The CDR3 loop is CASSTGHRYNEQFF. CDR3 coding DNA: TGCGCCAGCAGCACGGGACACAGGTACAATGAGCAGTTCTTC.

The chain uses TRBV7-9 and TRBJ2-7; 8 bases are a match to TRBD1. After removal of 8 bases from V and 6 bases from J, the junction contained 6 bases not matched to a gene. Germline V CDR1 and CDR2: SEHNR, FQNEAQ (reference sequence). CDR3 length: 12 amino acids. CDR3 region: CASRSTGGEQYF. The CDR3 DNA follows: TGTGCCAGCCGCTCCACAGGGGGCGAGCAGTACTTC. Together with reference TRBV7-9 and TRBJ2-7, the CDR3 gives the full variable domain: DTGVSQNPRHKITKRGQNVTFRCDPISEHNRLYWYRQTLGQGPEFLTYFQNEAQLEKSRLLSDRFSAERPKGSFSTLEIQRTEQGDSAMYLCASRSTGGEQYFGPGTRLTVT.